The subject of this entry is one TCR beta chain. The antigen is undetermined. The data originate from a study of shared clonotypes between healthy human individuals. Overall study results and limits: Generally, estimated richness proved larger in naive subsets than it did in memory subsets. Rarefaction gave evidence that sorted-subset sequencing remained incomplete despite large depth. Enrolling few donors narrowed the genetic and exposure-history diversity that was represented.

This table comes from immunoSEQ multiplex PCR, and its TCRdb copy is limited to in-frame clones, with some not included. This sample yields 2 million to 2.5 million clones, of which approximately 94% are seen a single time; less than 0.15% belongs to the top ten. CDR1 is ENHRY, CDR2 SYGVKD, per germline. The CDR3 extends over 15 amino acids. V gave up 3 bases and J gave up 3 bases, with 15 bases separating them. This TCR came from a young man in good health. Material for sequencing was naive CD4+ T cells sorted from blood. The subset here: CD45RA+ positively selected. The genes are TRBV10-3 and TRBJ2-7, with D hard to call. CDR3 coding DNA: TGTGCCATCAGTGAAGGTAGAAAAAAGAACTACGAGCAGTACTTC. Translated, it gives CAISEGRKKNYEQYF.